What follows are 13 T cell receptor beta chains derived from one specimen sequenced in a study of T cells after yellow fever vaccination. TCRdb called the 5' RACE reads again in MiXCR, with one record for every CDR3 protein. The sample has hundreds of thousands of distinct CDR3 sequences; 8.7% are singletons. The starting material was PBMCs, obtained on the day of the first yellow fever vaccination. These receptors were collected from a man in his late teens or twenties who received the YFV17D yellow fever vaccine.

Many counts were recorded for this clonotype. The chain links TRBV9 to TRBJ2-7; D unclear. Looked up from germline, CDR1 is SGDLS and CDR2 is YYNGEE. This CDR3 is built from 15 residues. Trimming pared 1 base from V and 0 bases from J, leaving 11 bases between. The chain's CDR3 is CASSVSDVSSYEQYF. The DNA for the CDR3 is TGTGCCAGCAGCGTATCGGACGTCAGCTCCTACGAGCAGTACTTC.

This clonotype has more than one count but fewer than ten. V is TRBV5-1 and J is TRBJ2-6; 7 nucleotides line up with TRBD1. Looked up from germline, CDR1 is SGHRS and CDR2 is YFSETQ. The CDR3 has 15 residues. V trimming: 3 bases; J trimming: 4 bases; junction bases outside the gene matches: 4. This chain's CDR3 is CASSSTGLGANVLTF. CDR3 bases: TGCGCCAGCAGCTCGACAGGGCTCGGGGCCAACGTCCTGACTTTC.

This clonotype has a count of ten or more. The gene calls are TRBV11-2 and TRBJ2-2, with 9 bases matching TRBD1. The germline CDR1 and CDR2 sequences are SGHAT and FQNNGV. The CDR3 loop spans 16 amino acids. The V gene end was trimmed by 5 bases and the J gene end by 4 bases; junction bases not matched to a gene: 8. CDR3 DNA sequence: TGTGCCAGCAGCAAAACTGGACAGGGGAGCACCGGGGAGCTGTTTTTT. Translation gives CASSKTGQGSTGELFF.

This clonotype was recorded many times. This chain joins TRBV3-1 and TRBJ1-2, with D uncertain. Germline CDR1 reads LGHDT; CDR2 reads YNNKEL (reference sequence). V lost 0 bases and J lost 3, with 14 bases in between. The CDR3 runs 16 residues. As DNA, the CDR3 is TGTGCCAGCAGCCAAGATGCGGCGGGTCTATACTATGGCTACACCTTC. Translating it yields CASSQDAAGLYYGYTF.

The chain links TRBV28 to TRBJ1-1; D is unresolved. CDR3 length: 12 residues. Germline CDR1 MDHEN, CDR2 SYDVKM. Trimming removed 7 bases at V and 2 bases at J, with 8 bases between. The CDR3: CASTTGNTEAFF. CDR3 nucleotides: TGTGCCAGCACAACCGGTAACACTGAAGCTTTCTTT.

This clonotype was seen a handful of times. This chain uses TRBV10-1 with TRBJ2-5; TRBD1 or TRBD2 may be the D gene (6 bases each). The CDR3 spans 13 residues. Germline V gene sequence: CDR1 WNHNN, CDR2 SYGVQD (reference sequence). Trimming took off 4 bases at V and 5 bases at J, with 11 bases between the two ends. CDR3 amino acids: CASSAGGPETQYF. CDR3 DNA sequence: TGCGCCAGCAGTGCTGGGGGGCCGGAGACCCAGTACTTC.

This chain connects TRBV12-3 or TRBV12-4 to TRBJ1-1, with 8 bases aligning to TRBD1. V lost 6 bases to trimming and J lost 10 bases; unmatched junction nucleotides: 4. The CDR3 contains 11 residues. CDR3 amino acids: CASRDREGAFF. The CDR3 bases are TGTGCCAGCAGGGACAGGGAAGGAGCTTTCTTT.

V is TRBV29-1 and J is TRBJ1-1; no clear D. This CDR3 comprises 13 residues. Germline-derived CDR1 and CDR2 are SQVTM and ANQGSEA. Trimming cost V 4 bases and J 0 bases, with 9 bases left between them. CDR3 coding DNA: TGCAGCGTTGGGCACCCTGTGAACACTGAAGCTTTCTTT. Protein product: CSVGHPVNTEAFF.

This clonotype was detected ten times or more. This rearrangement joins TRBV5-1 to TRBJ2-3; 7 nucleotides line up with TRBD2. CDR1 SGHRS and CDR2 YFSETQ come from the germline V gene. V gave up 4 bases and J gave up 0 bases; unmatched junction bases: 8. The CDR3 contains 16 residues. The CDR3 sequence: CASSVLARESTDTQYF. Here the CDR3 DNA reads TGCGCCAGCAGCGTACTAGCGAGAGAAAGCACAGATACGCAGTATTTT.

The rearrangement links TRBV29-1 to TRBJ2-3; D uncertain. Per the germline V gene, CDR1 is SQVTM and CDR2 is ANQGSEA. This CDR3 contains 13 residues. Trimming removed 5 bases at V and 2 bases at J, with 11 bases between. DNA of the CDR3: TGCAGCGTTCGAAGCGCACCCACAGATACGCAGTATTTT. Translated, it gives CSVRSAPTDTQYF.

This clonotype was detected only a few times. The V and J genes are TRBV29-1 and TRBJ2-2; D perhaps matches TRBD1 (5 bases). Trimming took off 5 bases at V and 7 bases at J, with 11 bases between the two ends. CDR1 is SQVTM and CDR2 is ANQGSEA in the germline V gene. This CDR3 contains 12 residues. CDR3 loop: CSVSAQGGELFF. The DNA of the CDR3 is TGCAGCGTTTCAGCGCAGGGCGGGGAGCTGTTTTTT.

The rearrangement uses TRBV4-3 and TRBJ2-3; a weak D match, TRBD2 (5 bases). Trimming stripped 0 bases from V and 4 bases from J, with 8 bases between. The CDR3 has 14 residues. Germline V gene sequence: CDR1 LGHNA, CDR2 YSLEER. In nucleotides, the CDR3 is TGCGCCAGCAGCCAAGATCCTAGCCCAGATACGCAGTATTTT. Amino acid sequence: CASSQDPSPDTQYF.

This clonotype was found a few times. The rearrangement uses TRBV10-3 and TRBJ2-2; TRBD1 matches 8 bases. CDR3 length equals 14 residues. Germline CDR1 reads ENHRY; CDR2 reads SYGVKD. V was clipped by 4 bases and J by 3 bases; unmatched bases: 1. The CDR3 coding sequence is TGTGCCATCAGTGGGACAGGGTACACCGGGGAGCTGTTTTTT. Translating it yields CAISGTGYTGELFF.